This TCR beta chain was captured in a study of cytomegalovirus exposure and HLA in healthy donors. The CDR3 runs 15 residues. V gave up 5 bases and J gave up 5 bases; unmatched junction bases: 7. CDR1 is SGHVS, CDR2 FNYEAQ, per germline. Produced via immunoSEQ multiplex PCR; TCRdb's table is partial and in-frame only. The profile shows over 35,000 clones, 90% to 95% of them singletons. As for this clone: Its antigen is still unknown.

General study results and limits: The study labeled approximately 150 TCR beta chains cytomegalovirus-associated.

This receptor was obtained from a man aged 18-30 years in good health and CMV-seronegative. The specimen sequenced was PBMCs. The chain carries TRBV7-6 and TRBJ2-2, with 8 bases aligning to TRBD1. CDR3 nucleotide sequence: TGTGCCAGCAGCCCAGCCTACAGGGGGACCGGGGAGCTGTTTTTT. Residues: CASSPAYRGTGELFF.